This TCR beta chain comes out of a study of read filtering for tumor transcriptome and immune sequencing. The CDR3 contains 15 residues. The V end lost 2 bases, the J end lost 0 bases, and 5 bases lay between the germline ends. Germline CDR1 and CDR2: MDHEN and SYDVKM. From approximately 400 ng of RNA, a library with molecular barcoded alpha/delta and beta/gamma adaptors was made. TCRdb re-called the reads through MiXCR, storing one row per CDR3 protein. Of 8,500 to 9,500 distinct CDR3 sequences listed, about a sixth are singletons. Relative to its sample, this clonotype is medium-sized. Antigen unknown. Regarding the study as a whole: Correlation between methods rose after single-read clonotypes were removed. About 80% of IR-seq clonotypes had a single read, yet these held around 3.3% of reads.

Bone marrow was sampled from every patient at the time of active disease. The rearrangement joins TRBV28 to TRBJ2-6; D unclear. The sequenced material came from a population of CD138-negative cells sorted from bone marrow. The source of this sequence is a donor aged 40 or older with multiple myeloma. The chain's CDR3 is CASSLPASGANVLTF. The CDR3 nucleotides are TGTGCCAGCAGTTTACCGGCCTCTGGGGCCAACGTCCTGACTTTC.